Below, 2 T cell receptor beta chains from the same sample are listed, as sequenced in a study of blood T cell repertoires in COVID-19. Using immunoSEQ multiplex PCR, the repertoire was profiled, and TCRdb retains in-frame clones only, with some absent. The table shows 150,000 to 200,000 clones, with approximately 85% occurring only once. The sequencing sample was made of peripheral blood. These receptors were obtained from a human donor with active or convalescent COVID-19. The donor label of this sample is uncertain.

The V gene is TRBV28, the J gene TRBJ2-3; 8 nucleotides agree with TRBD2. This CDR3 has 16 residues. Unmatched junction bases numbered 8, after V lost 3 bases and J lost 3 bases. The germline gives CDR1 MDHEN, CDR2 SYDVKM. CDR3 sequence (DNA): TGTGCCAGCAGTTTCCCTCGGGGGGGCGTAACAGATACGCAGTATTTT. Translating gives CASSFPRGGVTDTQYF.

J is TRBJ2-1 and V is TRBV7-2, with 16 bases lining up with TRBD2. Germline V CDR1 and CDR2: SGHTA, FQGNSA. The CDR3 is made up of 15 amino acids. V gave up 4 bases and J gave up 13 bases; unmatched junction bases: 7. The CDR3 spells CASSSPGTSGGVQFF. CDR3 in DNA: TGTGCCAGCAGCTCACCCGGGACTAGCGGGGGGGTACAGTTCTTC.